A single sample gave rise to the 10 T cell receptor beta chains below, sequenced in a study of blood T cell repertoires in COVID-19. Assay used: immunoSEQ multiplex PCR; TCRdb lists only in-frame clones, some missing. The sample holds some 240,000 clones, roughly four fifths seen once. Sequencing was done on a sample of PBMCs or T cells enriched from blood (not recorded which). The source is a man aged 50-59 years who had recovered from COVID-19.

V is TRBV27 and J is TRBJ2-1, with D possibly being TRBD2 (6 bases). Germline-derived CDR1 and CDR2 are MNHEY and SMNVEV (reference sequence). V was pared by 6 bases and J by 10 bases, with 10 bases between. The CDR3 loop spans 11 amino acids. The CDR3 spells CASSQSGEQFF. In nucleotides, the CDR3 is TGTGCCAGCAGCCAAAGCGGGGAGCAGTTCTTC.

This chain joins TRBV28 and TRBJ2-3; 8 nucleotides agree with TRBD2. With V trimmed by 8 bases and J by 2 bases, 9 bases remained unmatched. Per germline, CDR1 MDHEN and CDR2 SYDVKM. CDR3 length: 15 residues. For the CDR3, the DNA is TGTGCCAGCGCCCCCCGGCGGGGGGACACAGATACGCAGTATTTT. Translated: CASAPRRGDTDTQYF.

The chain recombines TRBV4-3 with TRBJ1-1, with a weak D call TRBD1 (5 bases). Trimming cost V 0 bases and J 5 bases, with 10 bases left between them. This CDR3 contains 14 residues. CDR1 is LGHNA, CDR2 YSLEER, per germline. CDR3 sequence (DNA): TGCGCCAGCAGCCAAGACAGACAGATAACTGAAGCTTTCTTT. As protein: CASSQDRQITEAFF.

V gene TRBV18 combines with J gene TRBJ1-6; D is unclear. This CDR3 has 13 residues. Trimming stripped 5 bases from V and 8 bases from J, with 10 bases between. Germline V CDR1 and CDR2: KGHSH, LQKENI. The DNA for the CDR3 is TGTGCCAGCTCAAACCTACCGGATTCACCCCTCCACTTT. It translates to CASSNLPDSPLHF.

The CDR3 loop is CASSRRGPNTEAFF. CDR3 nucleotides: TGTGCCAGCAGCCGTAGGGGCCCGAACACTGAAGCTTTCTTT. The gene calls are TRBV11-1 and TRBJ1-1; a possible D gene is TRBD1 (5 bases). Trimming left V 5 bases short and J 1 base short, with 11 bases between. The CDR3 is 14 amino acids. Per the germline V gene, CDR1 is SGHAT and CDR2 is FQDESV (reference sequence).

V and J are TRBV9 and TRBJ1-6, with D possibly matching TRBD1 (6 bases). Germline V gene sequence: CDR1 SGDLS, CDR2 YYNGEE. Trimming took 2 bases from V and 8 from J, leaving 11 bases between them. This CDR3 contains 14 residues. CDR3 protein: CASSVTNRDSPLHF. CDR3 coding DNA: TGTGCCAGCAGCGTCACTAACAGGGATTCACCCCTCCACTTT.

The gene calls are TRBV5-1 and TRBJ1-2; D not certain. This CDR3 region has 16 residues. From germline, CDR1 is SGHRS and CDR2 YFSETQ. V was pared by 0 bases and J by 1 base, with 13 bases between. This CDR3 reads CASSLEALNLNYGYTF. CDR3 DNA: TGCGCCAGCAGCTTGGAGGCACTAAATCTTAACTATGGCTACACCTTC.

The chain uses TRBV27 and TRBJ1-2, with 8 bases matching TRBD1. This CDR3 has 15 residues. The ends lost 1 base at V and 7 bases at J; junction bases unmatched: 8. Germline-derived CDR1 and CDR2 are MNHEY and SMNVEV (reference sequence). This chain's CDR3 is CASSLLGQGGGGYTF. The CDR3 DNA follows: TGTGCCAGCAGTTTATTAGGACAGGGAGGCGGTGGCTACACCTTC.

The sample holds one count of this clone. The chain joins TRBV11-1 to TRBJ1-1; maybe TRBD1 (5 bases). Trimming removed 4 bases at V and 7 bases at J, with 10 bases between. The CDR3 spans 12 residues. The germline V gene encodes CDR1 SGHAT and CDR2 FQDESV (reference sequence). In DNA, the CDR3 is TGTGCCAGCAGCTCAGACGACAGTGAAGCTTTCTTT. As protein: CASSSDDSEAFF.

The gene calls are TRBV28 and TRBJ2-7, with 7 positions matching TRBD1. CDR3 length equals 13 residues. CDR1 is MDHEN and CDR2 is SYDVKM in the germline V gene. V shed 5 bases and J 3 bases; nucleotides not matched to a gene: 4. The CDR3 DNA is TGTGCCAGCAGTCCCGGGACAGTCTACGAGCAGTACTTC. As protein: CASSPGTVYEQYF.